This paragraph covers one T cell receptor beta chain sequence. The CDR3 runs to 12 residues. V was trimmed by 2 bases and J by 10 bases, leaving 9 bases between them. The germline gives CDR1 SGHVS, CDR2 FQNEAQ. This sample stems from a study of OX40 agonist ivuxolimab in advanced cancers. The method was immunoSEQ multiplex PCR; TCRdb's version includes in-frame clones alone and lacks a portion of them. This sample carries under 60,000 clones, 75% to 90% of them seen once, and the ten largest clones take 5% to 5.5%. The chain joins TRBV7-8 to TRBJ2-1; no clear D gene. Material: CD4+ or CD8+ T cells sorted from blood, obtained in a trial of the OX40 agonist ivuxolimab. The clonotype comes from an adult with an advanced solid tumor such as melanoma, head and neck, liver or kidney cancer. CDR3 DNA sequence: TGTGCCAGCAGCTTAAAGTGGGTAGAGCAGTTCTTC. Its protein is CASSLKWVEQFF.